Following are 12 T cell receptor beta chains from one sample sequenced in a study of T cells in Graves' hyperthyroidism and ophthalmopathy. TCR beta CDR3 regions were amplified from RNA transcripts. The HTBI primer set was used in a first-round RT-PCR of the TCR CDR3. TCRdb reprocessed the multiplex PCR reads with MiXCR, giving one entry per CDR3 protein. The top ten clones hold roughly 7% of a sample with 640,000 or so distinct CDR3 sequences, more than 13% of them seen once. Sequencing was performed on blood. These receptors were taken from a woman under 30 with Graves' ophthalmopathy.

This clonotype was detected a few times. The J gene is TRBJ2-1, the V gene TRBV6-1; 13 nucleotides align to TRBD2. The CDR3 has 19 amino acids. V gave up 0 bases and J gave up 5 bases; unmatched junction bases: 10. Germline V gene lookup returns CDR1 MNHNS and CDR2 SASEGT. This CDR3 is CASSEALPGLAGIDNEQFF. DNA of the CDR3: TGTGCCAGCAGTGAAGCGCTCCCGGGACTAGCGGGAATTGACAATGAGCAGTTCTTC.

This clonotype showed up many times. The rearrangement links TRBV28 to TRBJ2-5; D not resolved. This CDR3 is 15 amino acids long. The V gene lost 1 base and the J gene lost 5 bases, with 14 bases spanning the gap. Germline lookup yields CDR1 MDHEN and CDR2 SYDVKM. The DNA of the CDR3 is TGTGCCAGCAGTTTATTAAGGCTCGGCGAGGAGACCCAGTACTTC. Translating gives CASSLLRLGEETQYF. Full variable domain (missing parts from reference TRBV28 and TRBJ2-5): DVKVTQSSRYLVKRTGEKVFLECVQDMDHENMFWYRQDPGLGLRLIYFSYDVKMKEKGDIPEGYSVSREKKERFSLILESASTNQTSMYLCASSLLRLGEETQYFGPGTRLLVL.

This clonotype was seen ten or more times. V is TRBV10-3 and J is TRBJ2-7; D might be TRBD2 (6 bases). Germline CDR1 and CDR2: ENHRY and SYGVKD. CDR3 length: 18 amino acids. The ends were cut back, 1 base at V and 4 bases at J, with 23 bases in the middle. This CDR3 is CAISEFTAAGTEGYEQYF. The CDR3 DNA follows: TGTGCCATCAGTGAGTTTACCGCTGCCGGGACGGAGGGATACGAGCAGTACTTC.

The V gene is TRBV20-1, the J gene TRBJ1-2; 8 nucleotides align to TRBD1. In germline, CDR1 is DFQATT, CDR2 SNEGSKA (reference sequence). V dropped 7 bases and J dropped 7; count of bases not matched to a gene: 14. The CDR3 is 14 amino acids. CDR3 coding DNA: TGCAGTGTCGCACCCCAGGGGGCTTGGTTTGGCTACACCTTC. This sequence encodes CSVAPQGAWFGYTF.

The V and J genes are TRBV7-2 and TRBJ2-1, with TRBD2 matching 10 bases. Germline V gene sequence: CDR1 SGHTA, CDR2 FQGNSA. Trimming cost V 1 base and J 0 bases; bases outside gene matches: 3. There are 17 residues in the CDR3. CDR3 sequence reads: CASSLGPSGSSYNEQFF. The CDR3 DNA is TGTGCCAGCAGCTTAGGGCCTAGCGGGAGCTCCTACAATGAGCAGTTCTTC.

This clonotype was counted at least ten times. J is TRBJ2-5 and V is TRBV28, with 8 bases matching TRBD1. Looked up from germline, CDR1 is MDHEN and CDR2 is SYDVKM. The CDR3 runs 13 residues. The V and J ends lost 9 bases and 5 bases, in that order; junction bases with no gene match: 8. This CDR3 is CASRGQVGETQYF. The CDR3 region has the DNA TGTGCCAGTAGGGGACAGGTGGGGGAGACCCAGTACTTC. The variable domain in full, completed from reference TRBV28 and TRBJ2-5, reads DVKVTQSSRYLVKRTGEKVFLECVQDMDHENMFWYRQDPGLGLRLIYFSYDVKMKEKGDIPEGYSVSREKKERFSLILESASTNQTSMYLCASRGQVGETQYFGPGTRLLVL.

Many counts were recorded for this clonotype. This sequence joins TRBV28 and TRBJ1-1; 7 bases are a match to TRBD1. CDR1 is MDHEN, CDR2 SYDVKM, per germline. The CDR3 spans 16 residues. The J segment lost 0 bases and the V segment lost 5 bases, leaving 9 bases of the junction unmatched. The CDR3 spells CASSTLHGTVNTEAFF. The CDR3 DNA is TGTGCCAGCAGTACTTTGCACGGGACAGTGAACACTGAAGCTTTCTTT.

The table lists this clonotype with many counts. The chain is built from TRBV5-4 and TRBJ2-2; weak D call: TRBD2 (5 bases). The CDR3 has 14 residues. Trimming removed 0 bases from V and 4 bases from J, with 7 bases in between. The germline CDR1 and CDR2 sequences are SGHNT and YYREEE (reference sequence). The CDR3 sequence is CASSLAEGTGELFF. The CDR3 nucleotides are TGTGCCAGCAGCTTGGCAGAGGGCACCGGGGAGCTGTTTTTT.

This chain links TRBV28 with TRBJ2-1; the match to TRBD1 covers 9 bases. CDR1 MDHEN and CDR2 SYDVKM come from the germline V gene. The CDR3 loop spans 14 amino acids. V lost 7 bases to trimming and J lost 4 bases; unmatched junction nucleotides: 5. CDR3 sequence (DNA): TGTGCCAGCACGCCGGGACAGGGTTACAATGAGCAGTTCTTC. As protein: CASTPGQGYNEQFF.

The chain employs TRBV30 and TRBJ1-2, with D tentatively TRBD1 (6 bases). CDR1 is GTSNPN, CDR2 SVGIG, per germline (reference sequence). Deletions cut 0 bases from V and 7 bases from J, with 18 bases between. CDR3 length: 15 amino acids. The CDR3: CAWSVGGQRWSGYTF. CDR3 nucleotide sequence: TGTGCCTGGAGTGTAGGGGGGCAGCGATGGAGTGGCTACACCTTC.

For this clonotype: A read error may explain this, as a much larger clone is one base away. V usage is TRBV6-2 or TRBV6-3 and J usage is TRBJ2-7, with TRBD2 matching over 9 bases. The CDR3 runs to 14 residues. Germline V gene sequence: CDR1 MNHEY, CDR2 SVGEGT. CDR3 DNA: TGTGCCAGCAGTTACGCCATAGCGGGAGCTGAGCGGTACTTC. This translates into CASSYAIAGAERYF.

This clonotype occurred many times. The V call is TRBV11-2, the J call TRBJ2-1, with D hard to call. Trimming pared 2 bases from V and 4 bases from J, leaving 3 bases between. Germline V CDR1 and CDR2: SGHAT, FQNNGV. This CDR3 is built from 12 residues. CDR3 sequence: CASSLPYNEQFF. Here the CDR3 DNA reads TGTGCCAGCAGCTTACCTTACAATGAGCAGTTCTTC.